The sequence of this T cell receptor (beta chain) was determined in a study of vaccination and CD4 T cells after COVID-19. Study-wide context: A median of around 110 days (range 35 to 161) separated diagnosis from post-COVID sampling.

A note on this clonotype: The antigen is undetermined.

Documented treatment: approximately nine-day PBMC culture with coronavirus spike peptide pools or control peptides (ViraFEST assay). The Oncomine TCR Beta short-read assay was what sequenced the DNA obtained from cultured CD4+ T cells. TCRdb re-called the PCR reads through MiXCR, storing one row per CDR3 protein. The sample includes 10,000 to 15,000 distinct CDR3 sequences, 36% of them seen just once. This TCR was sampled from a human donor with COVID-19. Sequencing was carried out using cultured CD4+ T cells from blood.

This CDR3 is CSATPSGGAGETQYF. The CDR3 DNA follows: TGCAGTGCTACCCCCAGCGGGGGGGCCGGGGAGACCCAGTACTTC. The V call is TRBV20-1, the J call TRBJ2-5; 10 positions agree with TRBD2. The CDR3 consists of 15 residues. The germline CDR1 and CDR2 sequences are DFQATT and SNEGSKA (reference sequence). J was trimmed by 5 bases and V by 4 bases; bases with no gene match: 10.